A single T cell receptor beta chain is shown here with its context. Its antigen is currently unknown. The PCR made use of 60 Vbeta and 13 Jbeta primers. Libraries were prepared by immunoSEQ multiplex PCR; TCRdb keeps only in-frame clonotypes and omits some of them. Of around 190,000 clones listed, around 78% are singletons. This entry comes from a study of cytomegalovirus exposure and HLA in healthy donors. Study-wide results and caveats: Reportedly, fewer N-insertions than the approximately 680-donor mean appeared in an Asian-associated ancestry cluster in a later analysis. Indistinguishability led to the exclusion of some V segments, TRBV6-2 and TRBV6-3 included.

Trimming shortened V by 1 base and J by 8 bases, and 14 bases separated the two germline ends. Germline assignment: CDR1 MGHRA and CDR2 YSYEKL. The CDR3 consists of 15 residues. The specimen sequenced was PBMCs. V is TRBV4-1 and J is TRBJ1-4; D perhaps matches TRBD1 (5 bases). This receptor was taken from a woman in her 30s in good health and CMV-seropositive. CDR3 nucleotide sequence: TGCGCCAGCAGCCAAGTAGGGGCGGGGGAGGAAAAACTGTTTTTT. Amino acid sequence: CASSQVGAGEEKLFF.